The next 10 T cell receptor beta chains were all read from a single sample in a study of tumor-infiltrating lymphocytes in primary liver carcinoma. Making TCR beta cDNA involved approximately 530 ng total RNA and a constant-region primer. Slightly modified ARM-PCR, run as three nested multiplex PCR rounds, produced the TCR beta libraries. Rounds one and two of PCR, each of 10 cycles, were primed with TRBV1-TRBV30 forward primers and a C-beta reverse primer. TCRdb called the multiplex PCR reads again in MiXCR, with one record for every CDR3 protein. Among about 50,000 distinct CDR3 sequences, around 77% were seen once, and the ten largest hold around a quarter. RNA and DNA were co-extracted from approximately 20-30 mg of unsorted bulk tissue. Sequencing input: liver tumor tissue from sampling region 5. Subset here: tumor region T5, tumor centre. These receptors were obtained from a man aged 35 to 55 with primary liver carcinoma and hepatitis B virus infection.

This clonotype turned up a few times. Mismatch with germline at one junction end may stem from a read error. The CDR3 region is CAGSPLWPNTEAFF. The DNA for the CDR3 is TGCGCCGGCAGCCCCCTCTGGCCGAACACGGAAGCTTTCTTT. The chain employs TRBV11-2 and TRBJ1-1; no reliable D call. The germline V gene encodes CDR1 SGHAT and CDR2 FQNNGV. The CDR3 has 14 residues.

A note on this clonotype: The junction and the germline gene differ at one end; a read error may be behind it. As DNA, the CDR3 is TGCAGCGTTGAGTTAAGACAACGAAATCTGGGGGAGACCCAGTATTTC. Protein product: CSVELRQRNLGETQYF. This chain connects TRBV29-1 to TRBJ2-5; D may match TRBD1 or TRBD2 (5 bases each). Germline CDR1 SQVTM, CDR2 ANQGSEA. The CDR3 contains 16 residues.

This clonotype was detected only once. J is TRBJ2-3 and V is TRBV6-5, with D possibly matching TRBD2 (6 bases). The CDR3 spans 15 residues. Germline CDR1 reads MNHEY; CDR2 reads SVGAGI. Trimming shortened V by 5 bases and J by 6 bases, and 18 bases separated the two germline ends. CDR3 loop: CASSLSTGESDTQYF. The CDR3 DNA reads as TGTGCCAGCAGTCTCTCGACGGGAGAGTCTGATACGCAGTATTTT.

The rearrangement links TRBV7-9 to TRBJ1-2; TRBD1 matches 7 bases. Germline V CDR1 and CDR2: SEHNR, FQNEAQ (reference sequence). J was trimmed by 12 bases and V by 0 bases; bases with no gene match: 16. The length of the CDR3 is 16 residues. The CDR3 bases are TGTGCCAGCAGCTTAGCGACTGAAGGGACAGCTTATGACCACACCTTC. Its translation: CASSLATEGTAYDHTF.

This chain uses TRBV7-8 with TRBJ2-7, with TRBD1 identical over 10 bases. This CDR3 is 15 amino acids long. Germline lookup yields CDR1 SGHVS and CDR2 FQNEAQ. V was clipped by 10 bases and J by 4 bases; unmatched bases: 13. This CDR3 reads CATSSYDRGPYEQYF. As DNA, the CDR3 is TGTGCCACCAGTTCTTATGACAGGGGGCCATACGAGCAGTACTTC.

This clonotype has just one count. One end of the junction fails to match germline, which may point to a read error. The chain employs TRBV30 and TRBJ2-7, with 7 bases matching TRBD2. Germline CDR1 GTSNPN, CDR2 SVGIG (reference sequence). The CDR3 contains 15 residues. For the CDR3, the DNA is TGTGCCTGGAGCCTACAGGCAGCGGGAACCTACGATCAGCACTTC. As protein: CAWSLQAAGTYDQHF.

This clonotype was observed a single time. A junction boundary mismatches the germline segment, possibly from a read error. V is TRBV6-5 and J is TRBJ2-7; 10 bases fit TRBD2. The length of the CDR3 is 14 residues. The germline V gene has CDR1 MNHEY and CDR2 SVGAGI. The DNA for the CDR3 is TGTGCCAGCAGGGGACTAGCGTACGTCTACGGGCAGTACTTC. Its translation is CASRGLAYVYGQYF.

To note about this clonotype: Given the absence of the conserved phenylalanine or tryptophan at the CDR3 end, a read error is likely. V usage is TRBV24-1 and J usage is TRBJ1-1, with 8 bases fitting TRBD1. This CDR3 has 14 residues. Germline loops: CDR1 KGHDR, CDR2 SFDVKD. CDR3: CDTSGQGSNTEAFY. The CDR3 DNA reads as TGTGACACCAGTGGACAGGGAAGTAACACTGAAGCTTTCTAT.

A remark on this clonotype: A read error is possible here, since a much larger clone lies one base away. This rearrangement joins TRBV7-8 to TRBJ2-1; D ambiguous. V was clipped by 1 base and J by 4 bases, with 11 bases between them. CDR3 length: 15 residues. Looked up from germline, CDR1 is SGHVS and CDR2 is FQNEAQ. The CDR3 protein is CASSLVDSSYNEQFF. Written as DNA, the CDR3 is TGTGCCAGCAGCTTAGTGGATTCTTCTTACAATGAGCAGTTCTTC.

Points on this clonotype: At one end the junction does not follow the germline gene, possibly because of a read error. The chain is built from TRBV6-1 and TRBJ2-7; 9 bases match TRBD1. The germline CDR1 and CDR2 sequences are MNHNS and SASEGT. The CDR3 is made up of 14 amino acids. The CDR3 region is CVSSTGTGPYGQCF. CDR3 in DNA: TGTGTCAGCAGTACCGGGACAGGGCCCTACGGGCAGTGCTTC.